This section outlines one T cell receptor (beta chain) sequence together with its context. How the authors handled the data: Counts of nucleated cells, estimated from reference gene primer amplification, were obtained. Generated by immunoSEQ multiplex PCR, the TCRdb table keeps only in-frame clones and is missing some. V and J calls and clone size are given by that table; D and trimming were obtained from the DNA. The sample has fewer than 100,000 clones, over 75% seen once. CDR1 and CDR2 (germline): KGHDR, SFDVKD. CDR3 length: 16 residues. With V trimmed by 0 bases and J by 7 bases, 4 bases remained unmatched. The data stem from a study of blood T cell repertoires in COVID-19. Overall study context: Sites across the United States, Italy and Spain contributed samples from acute and convalescent COVID-19. Nucleic acid was either cDNA or gDNA, and it came from T cells, B-cell-depleted T cells, or PBMCs.

This chain connects TRBV24-1 to TRBJ2-1; 11 bases line up with TRBD2. The sequencing sample was made of peripheral blood. The source is a human donor in a cohort sampled during active COVID-19. CDR3 nucleotide sequence: TGTGCCACCAGTGATTTGACTAGCGGGAGTTCTAATGAGCAGTTCTTC. Translation: CATSDLTSGSSNEQFF.